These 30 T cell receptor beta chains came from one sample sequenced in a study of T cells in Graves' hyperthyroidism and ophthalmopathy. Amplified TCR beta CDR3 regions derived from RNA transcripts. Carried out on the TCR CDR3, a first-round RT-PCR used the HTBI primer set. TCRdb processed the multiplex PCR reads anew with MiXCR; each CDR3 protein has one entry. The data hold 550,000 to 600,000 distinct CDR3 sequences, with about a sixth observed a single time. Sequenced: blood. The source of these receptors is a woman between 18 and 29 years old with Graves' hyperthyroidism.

The DNA for the CDR3 is TGCGCCAGCAGGGGCTGGACAGGAGAAGTCACAGATACGCAGTATTTT. This translates into CASRGWTGEVTDTQYF. This sequence joins TRBV5-1 and TRBJ2-3; 7 positions agree with TRBD1. The CDR3 runs 16 residues. Per the germline V gene, CDR1 is SGHRS and CDR2 is YFSETQ. V shed 5 bases and J 2 bases; nucleotides not matched to a gene: 11.

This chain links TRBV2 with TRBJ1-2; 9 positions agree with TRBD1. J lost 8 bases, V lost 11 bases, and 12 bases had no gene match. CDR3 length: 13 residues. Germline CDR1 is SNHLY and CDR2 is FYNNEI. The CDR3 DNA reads TGTGCCGCAGACAGGGGGATCGTGGGAGGCTACACCTTC. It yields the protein CAADRGIVGGYTF.

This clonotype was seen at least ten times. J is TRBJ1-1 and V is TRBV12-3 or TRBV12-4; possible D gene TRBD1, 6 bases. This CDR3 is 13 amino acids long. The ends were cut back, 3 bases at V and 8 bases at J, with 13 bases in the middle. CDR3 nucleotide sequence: TGTGCCAGCAGTTTTGGGGGGCCCGGGGAAGCTTTCTTT. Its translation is CASSFGGPGEAFF.

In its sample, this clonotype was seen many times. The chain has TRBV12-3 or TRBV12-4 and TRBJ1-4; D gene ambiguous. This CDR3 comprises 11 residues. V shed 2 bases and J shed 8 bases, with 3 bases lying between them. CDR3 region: CASSLTEKLFF. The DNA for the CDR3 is TGTGCCAGCAGTTTAACCGAAAAACTGTTTTTT.

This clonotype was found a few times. CDR3 amino acids: CASSIGVRISNQPQHF. The DNA of the CDR3 is TGTGCCAGTAGTATAGGAGTACGGATTAGCAATCAGCCCCAGCATTTT. The chain couples TRBV19 to TRBJ1-5; D gene unclear. V was shortened by 1 base and J by 0 bases, with 10 bases between the two germline ends. The CDR3 spans 16 residues. Germline V gene sequence: CDR1 LNHDA, CDR2 SQIVND (reference sequence).

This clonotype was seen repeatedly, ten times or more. The CDR3 bases are TGTGCCAGCAGCCACCGAGCCAAGAGTCCGGGAGGCTACACCTTC. Residues: CASSHRAKSPGGYTF. This chain joins TRBV3-1 and TRBJ1-2; D not resolved. The CDR3 has 15 residues. CDR1 LGHDT and CDR2 YNNKEL come from the germline V gene (reference sequence). V was cut by 3 bases and J by 8 bases, with 19 bases left in between.

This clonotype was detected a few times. In nucleotides, the CDR3 is TGTGCCAGCAGCCGGGACGGACTAGCGGGCAGCGAAGAGCAGTACTTC. Residues: CASSRDGLAGSEEQYF. This sequence joins TRBV4-2 and TRBJ2-7; TRBD2 agrees at 11 bases. Per the germline V gene, CDR1 is LGHNA and CDR2 is YNFKEQ. The CDR3 loop spans 16 amino acids. V trimming: 4 bases; J trimming: 7 bases; junction bases outside the gene matches: 12.

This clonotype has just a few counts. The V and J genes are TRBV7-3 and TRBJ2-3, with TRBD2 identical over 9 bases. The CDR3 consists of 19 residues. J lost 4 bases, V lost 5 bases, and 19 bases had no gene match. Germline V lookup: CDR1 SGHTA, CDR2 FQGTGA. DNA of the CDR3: TGTGCCAGCAGCAATCGCGTATTTTCGGGACTAGCTAGCCCAGATACGCAGTATTTT. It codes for CASSNRVFSGLASPDTQYF. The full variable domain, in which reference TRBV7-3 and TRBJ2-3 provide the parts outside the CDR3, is GAGVSQTPSNKVTEKGKYVELRCDPISGHTALYWYRQSLGQGPEFLIYFQGTGAADDSGLPNDRFFAVRPEGSVSTLKIQRTERGDSAVYLCASSNRVFSGLASPDTQYFGPGTRLTVL.

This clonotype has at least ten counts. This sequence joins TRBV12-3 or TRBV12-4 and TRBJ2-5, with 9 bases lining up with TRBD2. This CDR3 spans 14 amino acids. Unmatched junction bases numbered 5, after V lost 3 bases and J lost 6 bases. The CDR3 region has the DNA TGTGCCAGCAGTTTGACTAGCGGTTCAAAGACCCAGTACTTC. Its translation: CASSLTSGSKTQYF.

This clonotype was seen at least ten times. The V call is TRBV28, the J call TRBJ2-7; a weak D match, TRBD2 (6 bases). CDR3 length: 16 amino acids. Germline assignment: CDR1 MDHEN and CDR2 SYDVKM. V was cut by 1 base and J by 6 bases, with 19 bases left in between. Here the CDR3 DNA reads TGTGCCAGCAGTTTATACCCCGGTGCGGGCGGGATCGAGCAGTACTTC. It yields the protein CASSLYPGAGGIEQYF.

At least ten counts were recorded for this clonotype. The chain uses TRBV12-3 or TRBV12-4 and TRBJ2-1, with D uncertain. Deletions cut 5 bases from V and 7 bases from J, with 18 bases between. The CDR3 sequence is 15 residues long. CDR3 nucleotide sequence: TGTGCCAGCAGTCACCGTCACGAGTCAGCTAATGAGCAGTTCTTC. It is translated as CASSHRHESANEQFF.

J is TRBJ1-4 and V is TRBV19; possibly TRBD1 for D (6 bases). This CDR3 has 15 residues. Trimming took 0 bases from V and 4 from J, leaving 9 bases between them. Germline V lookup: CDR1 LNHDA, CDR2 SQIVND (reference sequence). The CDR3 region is CASSIEQGFNEKLFF. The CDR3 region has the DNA TGTGCCAGTAGTATAGAACAGGGATTTAATGAAAAACTGTTTTTT. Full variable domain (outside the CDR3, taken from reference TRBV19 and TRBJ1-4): DGGITQSPKYLFRKEGQNVTLSCEQNLNHDAMYWYRQDPGQGLRLIYYSQIVNDFQKGDIAEGYSVSREKKESFPLTVTSAQKNPTAFYLCASSIEQGFNEKLFFGSGTQLSVL.

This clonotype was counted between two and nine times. The CDR3 spells CASSQFGDSGGPDTQYF. CDR3 coding DNA: TGTGCCAGCAGCCAATTCGGCGATAGCGGGGGGCCAGATACGCAGTATTTT. The gene calls are TRBV16 and TRBJ2-3; 10 bases fit TRBD2. Per the germline V gene, CDR1 is KGHSY and CDR2 is FQNENV. Trimming cost V 1 base and J 4 bases; bases outside gene matches: 8. The CDR3 consists of 17 residues.

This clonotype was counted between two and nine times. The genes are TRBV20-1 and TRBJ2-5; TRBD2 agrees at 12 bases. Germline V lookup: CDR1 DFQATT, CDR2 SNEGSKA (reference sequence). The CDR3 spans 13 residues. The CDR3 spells CRPGLAGWETQYF. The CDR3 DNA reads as TGCAGGCCCGGACTAGCGGGATGGGAGACCCAGTACTTC.

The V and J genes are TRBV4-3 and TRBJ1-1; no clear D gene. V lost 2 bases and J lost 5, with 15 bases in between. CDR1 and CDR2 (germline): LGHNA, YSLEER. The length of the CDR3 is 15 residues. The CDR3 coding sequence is TGCGCCAGCAGCCAAAACCGGGTTCAGTGGACTGAAGCTTTCTTT. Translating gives CASSQNRVQWTEAFF.

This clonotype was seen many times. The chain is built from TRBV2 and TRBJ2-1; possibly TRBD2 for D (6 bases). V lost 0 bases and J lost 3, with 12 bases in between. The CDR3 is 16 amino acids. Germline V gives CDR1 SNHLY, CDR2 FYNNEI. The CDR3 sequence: CASSEAPRDLYNEQFF. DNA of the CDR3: TGTGCCAGCAGTGAAGCGCCGCGGGACCTCTACAATGAGCAGTTCTTC.

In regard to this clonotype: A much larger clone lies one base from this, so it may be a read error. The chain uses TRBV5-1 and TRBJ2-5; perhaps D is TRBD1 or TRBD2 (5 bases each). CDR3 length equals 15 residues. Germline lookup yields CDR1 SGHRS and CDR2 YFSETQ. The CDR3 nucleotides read TGCGCCAGCAGCTTGGTACCCGAAAGAGGGGAGAACCAGTACTTC. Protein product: CASSLVPERGENQYF.

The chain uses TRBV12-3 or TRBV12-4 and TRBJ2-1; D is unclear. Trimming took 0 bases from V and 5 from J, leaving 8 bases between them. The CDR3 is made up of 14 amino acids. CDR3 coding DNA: TGTGCCAGCAGTTTAGCATCTGGGAACAATGAGCAGTTCTTC. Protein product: CASSLASGNNEQFF.

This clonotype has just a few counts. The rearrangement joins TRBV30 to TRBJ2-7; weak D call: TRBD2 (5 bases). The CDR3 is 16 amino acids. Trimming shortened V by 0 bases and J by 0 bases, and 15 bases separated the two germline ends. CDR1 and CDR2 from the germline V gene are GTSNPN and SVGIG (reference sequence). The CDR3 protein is CAWSVTVGVTSYEQYF. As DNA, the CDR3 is TGTGCCTGGAGTGTGACGGTCGGGGTTACCTCCTACGAGCAGTACTTC.

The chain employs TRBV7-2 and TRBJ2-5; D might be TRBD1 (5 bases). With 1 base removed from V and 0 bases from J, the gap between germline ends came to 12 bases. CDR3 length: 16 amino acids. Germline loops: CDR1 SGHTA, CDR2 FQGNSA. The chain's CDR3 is CASSLVSTANQETQYF. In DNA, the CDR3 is TGTGCCAGCAGCTTAGTGTCGACAGCGAACCAAGAGACCCAGTACTTC.

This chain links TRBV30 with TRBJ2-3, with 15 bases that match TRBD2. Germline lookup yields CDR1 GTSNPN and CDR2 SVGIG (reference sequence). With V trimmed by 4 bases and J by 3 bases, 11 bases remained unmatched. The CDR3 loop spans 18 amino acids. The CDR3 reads CAWTKGLAGGDHTDTQYF. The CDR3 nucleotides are TGTGCCTGGACCAAAGGACTAGCGGGAGGGGATCATACAGATACGCAGTATTTT.

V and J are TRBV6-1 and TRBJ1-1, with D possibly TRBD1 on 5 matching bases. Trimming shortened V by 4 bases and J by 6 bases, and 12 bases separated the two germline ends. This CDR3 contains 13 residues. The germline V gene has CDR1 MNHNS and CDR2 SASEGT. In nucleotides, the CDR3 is TGTGCCAGCAGTGTCTCCAGGGACCCTGAAGCTTTCTTT. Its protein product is CASSVSRDPEAFF.

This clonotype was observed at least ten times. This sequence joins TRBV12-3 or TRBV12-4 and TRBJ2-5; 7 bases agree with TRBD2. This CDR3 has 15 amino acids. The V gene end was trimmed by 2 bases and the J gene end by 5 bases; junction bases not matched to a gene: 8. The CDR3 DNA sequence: TGTGCCAGCAGTTTAACGGCGGGAGTATCCGAGACCCAGTACTTC. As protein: CASSLTAGVSETQYF.

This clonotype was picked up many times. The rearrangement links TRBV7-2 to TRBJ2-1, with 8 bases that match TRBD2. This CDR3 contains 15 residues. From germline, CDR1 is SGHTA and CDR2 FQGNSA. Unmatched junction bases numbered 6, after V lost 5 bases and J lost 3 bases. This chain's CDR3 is CASSAGGAIYNEQFF. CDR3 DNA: TGTGCCAGCAGCGCCGGGGGGGCGATCTACAATGAGCAGTTCTTC.

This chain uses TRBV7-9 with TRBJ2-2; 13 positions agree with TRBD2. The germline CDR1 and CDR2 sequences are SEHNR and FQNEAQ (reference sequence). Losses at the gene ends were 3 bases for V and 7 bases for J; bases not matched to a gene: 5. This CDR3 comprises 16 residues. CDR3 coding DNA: TGTGCCAGCAGCTTTTCCGGGACTAGCGGGATCGGGGAGCTGTTTTTT. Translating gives CASSFSGTSGIGELFF.

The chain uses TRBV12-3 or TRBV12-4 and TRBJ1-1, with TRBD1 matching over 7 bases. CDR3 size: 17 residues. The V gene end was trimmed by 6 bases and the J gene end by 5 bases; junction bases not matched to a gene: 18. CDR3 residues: CASSSLREGASRTEAFF. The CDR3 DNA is TGTGCCAGCAGCTCTCTAAGAGAGGGGGCGTCGCGTACTGAAGCTTTCTTT.

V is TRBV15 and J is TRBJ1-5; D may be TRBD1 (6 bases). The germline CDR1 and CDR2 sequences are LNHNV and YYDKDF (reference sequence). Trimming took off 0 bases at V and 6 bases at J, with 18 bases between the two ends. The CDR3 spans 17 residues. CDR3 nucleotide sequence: TGTGCCACCAGCAGAGATACCCCCACAGGGCGGCCTCAGCCCCAGCATTTT. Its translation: CATSRDTPTGRPQPQHF.

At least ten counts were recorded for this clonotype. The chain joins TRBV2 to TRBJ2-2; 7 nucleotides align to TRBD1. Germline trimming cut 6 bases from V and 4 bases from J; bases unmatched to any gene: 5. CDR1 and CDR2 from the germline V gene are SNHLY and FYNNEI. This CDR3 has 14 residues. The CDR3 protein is CASSEQGITGELFF. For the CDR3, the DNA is TGTGCCAGCAGCGAACAGGGGATCACCGGGGAGCTGTTTTTT.

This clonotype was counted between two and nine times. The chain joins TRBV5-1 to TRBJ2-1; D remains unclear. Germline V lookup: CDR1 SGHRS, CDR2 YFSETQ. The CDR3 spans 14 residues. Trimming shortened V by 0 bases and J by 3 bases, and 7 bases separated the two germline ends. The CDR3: CASSLDNIYNEQFF. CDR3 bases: TGCGCCAGCAGCTTGGACAATATCTACAATGAGCAGTTCTTC.

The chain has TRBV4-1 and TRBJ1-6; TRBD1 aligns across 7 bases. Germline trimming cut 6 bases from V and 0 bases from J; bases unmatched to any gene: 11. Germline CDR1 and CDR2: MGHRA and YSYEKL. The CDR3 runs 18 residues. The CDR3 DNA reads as TGCGCCAGCAGAACGATGGAGGGGGCAGGCTCCTATAATTCACCCCTCCACTTT. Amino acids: CASRTMEGAGSYNSPLHF.